One sample yielded the 14 T cell receptor beta chains listed below, sequenced in a study of cytomegalovirus exposure and HLA in healthy donors. Vbeta (60) and Jbeta (13) primers were used in the PCR. Clones were read by immunoSEQ multiplex PCR, and TCRdb kept only the in-frame ones, dropping some. This specimen shows around 140,000 clones; the ten leading clones hold about 0.96%. The sequencing input was PBMCs. The source is a male donor in good health and CMV-seronegative.

The chain joins TRBV7-2 to TRBJ2-7, with 8 bases fitting TRBD2. This CDR3 has 15 amino acids. V was clipped by 3 bases and J by 2 bases; unmatched bases: 6. The germline V gene encodes CDR1 SGHTA and CDR2 FQGNSA. The CDR3 sequence is CASSFRSGSTYEQYF. The CDR3 DNA is TGTGCCAGCAGCTTTAGAAGCGGGAGCACCTACGAGCAGTACTTC.

The chain employs TRBV7-2 and TRBJ1-5, with a tentative D call TRBD1 (6 bases). The CDR3 spans 16 residues. Germline-derived CDR1 and CDR2 are SGHTA and FQGNSA. Trimming left V 1 base short and J 6 bases short, with 16 bases between. CDR3 nucleotides: TGTGCCAGCAGCTTAGACCTTACCGGGACACGTCAGCCCCAGCATTTT. This codes for CASSLDLTGTRQPQHF.

J is TRBJ2-1 and V is TRBV9, with D unclear. The germline V and J ends were trimmed by 2 bases and 5 bases, with 11 bases remaining between them. The CDR3 is 14 amino acids. CDR1 is SGDLS and CDR2 is YYNGEE in the germline V gene. This chain's CDR3 is CASSVGQYDNEQFF. In DNA form, the CDR3 reads TGTGCCAGCAGCGTTGGCCAGTACGACAATGAGCAGTTCTTC.

The rearrangement joins TRBV18 to TRBJ2-2; D is unresolved. Trimming pared 4 bases from V and 4 bases from J, leaving 10 bases between. This CDR3 has 14 amino acids. The germline V gene has CDR1 KGHSH and CDR2 LQKENI. CDR3 sequence reads: CASSRDNPTGELFF. The CDR3 nucleotides are TGTGCCAGCTCACGAGACAACCCCACCGGGGAGCTGTTTTTT.

The chain is built from TRBV12-5 and TRBJ2-7; 12 nucleotides align to TRBD2. The CDR3 has 16 residues. With 2 bases clipped from V and 1 base from J, the junction kept 3 bases outside the gene matches. Germline V gene data show CDR1 as LGHNT and CDR2 as FRNRAP. This CDR3 is CASGLSTSGRSYEQYF. The CDR3 nucleotides are TGTGCTAGTGGTTTGTCCACTAGCGGGAGGTCCTACGAGCAGTACTTC.

The J gene is TRBJ2-1, the V gene TRBV2, with D perhaps matching TRBD2 (7 bases). This CDR3 has 14 residues. Germline V lookup: CDR1 SNHLY, CDR2 FYNNEI. V lost 6 bases, J lost 8 bases, and 17 bases lay in between. CDR3 protein: CASRRGGADDEQFF. The CDR3 nucleotides are TGTGCCAGCAGGAGGGGGGGTGCTGATGATGAGCAGTTCTTC.

The chain is built from TRBV5-6 and TRBJ2-7; 12 bases match TRBD2. The trim removed 3 bases at V and 10 bases at J, leaving 14 bases unmatched. The CDR3 totals 16 residues. The germline V gene encodes CDR1 SGHDT and CDR2 YYEEEE. The DNA of the CDR3 is TGTGCCAGCAGCTCCTACTCTAGCGGGAGGGGATCAATTCAGTACTTC. This sequence encodes CASSSYSSGRGSIQYF. Full variable domain (missing parts from reference TRBV5-6 and TRBJ2-7): DAGVTQSPTHLIKTRGQQVTLRCSPKSGHDTVSWYQQALGQGPQFIFQYYEEEERQRGNFPDRFSGHQFPNYSSELNVNALLLGDSALYLCASSSYSSGRGSIQYFGPGTRLTVT.

The chain employs TRBV4-1 and TRBJ1-5; D perhaps matches TRBD1 (6 bases). The length of the CDR3 is 17 residues. V lost 3 bases and J lost 3, with 18 bases in between. Germline loops: CDR1 MGHRA, CDR2 YSYEKL. The CDR3 loop is CASSQHPGHLVNQPQHF. In nucleotides, the CDR3 is TGCGCCAGCAGCCAGCACCCGGGACATTTGGTCAATCAGCCCCAGCATTTT.

The V call is TRBV28, the J call TRBJ2-2; D may be TRBD1 (6 bases). There are 13 residues in the CDR3. Germline CDR1 is MDHEN and CDR2 is SYDVKM. Between the trimmed V and J ends, which lost 5 bases and 6 bases, there was a span of 10 bases. CDR3 in DNA: TGTGCCAGCAGTCAAAACAGGGCCGGGGAGCTGTTTTTT. This sequence encodes CASSQNRAGELFF.

The chain has TRBV7-3 and TRBJ1-1; TRBD1 is a possible D gene (5 bases). Deletions cut 2 bases from V and 3 bases from J, with 10 bases between. CDR3 length: 14 amino acids. The germline V gene has CDR1 SGHTA and CDR2 FQGTGA. CDR3 amino acids: CASSLVGGDTEAFF. The CDR3 nucleotides read TGTGCCAGCAGCTTAGTCGGGGGGGACACTGAAGCTTTCTTT.

This rearrangement joins TRBV4-2 to TRBJ2-5; 10 nucleotides agree with TRBD2. The J call could be wrong; TRBJ2-7 is a better fit for the DNA end. CDR1 is LGHNA, CDR2 YNFKEQ, per germline. The CDR3 sequence is 17 residues long. The chain's CDR3 is CASSALLGSGGSYEQYF. For the CDR3, the DNA is TGTGCCAGCAGCGCCCTCCTCGGTAGCGGGGGGTCCTACGAGCAGTACTTC.

The rearrangement joins TRBV6-5 to TRBJ2-5; TRBD2 matches 11 bases. The CDR3 has 15 residues. The junction had 10 bases not matched to a gene; V was cut back by 8 bases and J by 5 bases. Germline-derived CDR1 and CDR2 are MNHEY and SVGAGI. In nucleotides, the CDR3 is TGTGCCAGCTCTATAGCGGGGGGGGCCAGGGAGACCCAGTACTTC. Translating gives CASSIAGGARETQYF.

The DNA for the CDR3 is TGTGCCTGGCAGAACGGACTAGCGGGAACCGACGAGCAGTACTTC. Protein sequence: CAWQNGLAGTDEQYF. This chain connects TRBV30 to TRBJ2-7, with 12 bases fitting TRBD2. The CDR3 has 15 amino acids. Germline CDR1 is GTSNPN and CDR2 is SVGIG (reference sequence). The ends lost 5 bases at V and 5 bases at J; junction bases unmatched: 10.

The chain recombines TRBV19 with TRBJ2-7; TRBD1 might be the D (5 bases). The CDR3 totals 13 residues. Germline values: CDR1 LNHDA, CDR2 SQIVND (reference sequence). The V and J ends lost 4 bases and 0 bases respectively, with 7 bases between them. CDR3 DNA: TGTGCCAGTAGTACAGGGTTCTCCTACGAGCAGTACTTC. Amino acids: CASSTGFSYEQYF.